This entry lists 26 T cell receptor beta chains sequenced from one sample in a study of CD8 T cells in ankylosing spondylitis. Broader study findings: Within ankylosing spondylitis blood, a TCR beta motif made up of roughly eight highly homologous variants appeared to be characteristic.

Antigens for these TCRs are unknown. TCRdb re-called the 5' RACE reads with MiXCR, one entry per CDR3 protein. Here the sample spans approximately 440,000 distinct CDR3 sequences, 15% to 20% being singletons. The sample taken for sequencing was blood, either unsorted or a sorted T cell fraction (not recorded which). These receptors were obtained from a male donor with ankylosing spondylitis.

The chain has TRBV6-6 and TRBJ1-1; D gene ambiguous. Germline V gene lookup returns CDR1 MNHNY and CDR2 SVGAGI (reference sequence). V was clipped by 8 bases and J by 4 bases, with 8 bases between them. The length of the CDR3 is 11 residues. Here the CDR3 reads CASLRGTEAFF. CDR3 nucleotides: TGTGCCAGCCTCCGGGGCACTGAAGCTTTCTTT.

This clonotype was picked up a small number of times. DNA of the CDR3: TGTGCCAGCAGCGGTCTGGACAGGGGGCCTTACGAGCAGTACTTC. The encoded protein is CASSGLDRGPYEQYF. The chain uses TRBV2 and TRBJ2-7; TRBD1 matches 11 bases. After removal of 6 bases from V and 4 bases from J, the junction contained 8 bases not matched to a gene. The germline V gene encodes CDR1 SNHLY and CDR2 FYNNEI. The CDR3 loop spans 15 amino acids.

CDR3 protein: CSAGSPGLAGQYF. Here the CDR3 DNA reads TGCAGTGCTGGCTCGCCGGGACTAGCAGGGCAGTACTTC. The chain links TRBV20-1 to TRBJ2-7; 9 positions match TRBD2. The CDR3 is made up of 13 amino acids. The V and J ends lost 5 bases and 9 bases, in that order; junction bases with no gene match: 11. Germline V lookup: CDR1 DFQATT, CDR2 SNEGSKA (reference sequence).

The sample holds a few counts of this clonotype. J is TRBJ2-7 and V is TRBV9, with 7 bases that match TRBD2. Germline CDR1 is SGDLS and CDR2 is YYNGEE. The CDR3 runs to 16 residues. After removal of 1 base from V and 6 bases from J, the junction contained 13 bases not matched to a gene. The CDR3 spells CASSVTTGTTLPEQYF. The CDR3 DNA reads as TGTGCCAGCAGCGTAACGACCGGGACTACCCTTCCCGAGCAGTACTTC.

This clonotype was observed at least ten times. CDR3 nucleotide sequence: TGTGCCAGAACTAGCGGGAGGAACAATGAGCAGTTCTTC. It encodes CARTSGRNNEQFF. The chain has TRBV9 and TRBJ2-1, with TRBD2 matching 12 bases. Unmatched junction bases numbered 2, after V lost 8 bases and J lost 5 bases. The V gene's germline CDR1 is SGDLS and CDR2 YYNGEE. This CDR3 region has 13 residues.

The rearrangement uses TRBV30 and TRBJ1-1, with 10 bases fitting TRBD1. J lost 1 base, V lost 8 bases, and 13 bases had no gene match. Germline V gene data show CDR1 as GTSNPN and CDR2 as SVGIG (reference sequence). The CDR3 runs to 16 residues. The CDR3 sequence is CAGIPGDRGWNTEAFF. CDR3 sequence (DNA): TGTGCCGGGATCCCAGGGGACAGGGGATGGAACACTGAAGCTTTCTTT. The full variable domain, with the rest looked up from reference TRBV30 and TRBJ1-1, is SQTIHQWPATLVQPVGSPLSLECTVEGTSNPNLYWYRQAAGRGLQLLFYSVGIGQISSEVPQNLSASRPQDRQFILSSKKLLLSDSGFYLCAGIPGDRGWNTEAFFGQGTRLTVV.

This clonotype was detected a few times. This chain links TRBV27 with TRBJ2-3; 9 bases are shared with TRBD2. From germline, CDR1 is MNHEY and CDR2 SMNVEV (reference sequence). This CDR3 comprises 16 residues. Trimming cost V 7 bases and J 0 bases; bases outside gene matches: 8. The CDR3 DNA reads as TGTGCCAGCACCCTCGTTGCGGGAGGGAGCACAGATACGCAGTATTTT. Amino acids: CASTLVAGGSTDTQYF.

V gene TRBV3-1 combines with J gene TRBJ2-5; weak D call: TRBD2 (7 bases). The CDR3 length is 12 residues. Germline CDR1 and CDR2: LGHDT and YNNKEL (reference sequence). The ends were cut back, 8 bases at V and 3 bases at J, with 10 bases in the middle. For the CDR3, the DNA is TGTGCCAGCGGGGGGGCCAAAGAGACCCAGTACTTC. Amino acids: CASGGAKETQYF.

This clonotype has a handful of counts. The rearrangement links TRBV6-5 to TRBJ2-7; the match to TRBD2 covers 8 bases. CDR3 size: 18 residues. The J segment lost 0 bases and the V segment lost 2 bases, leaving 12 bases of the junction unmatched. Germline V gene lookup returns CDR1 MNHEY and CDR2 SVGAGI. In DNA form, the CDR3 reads TGTGCCAGCAGTTACCCCCACCGGGAGGGGAGGAACTCCTACGAGCAGTACTTC. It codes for CASSYPHREGRNSYEQYF.

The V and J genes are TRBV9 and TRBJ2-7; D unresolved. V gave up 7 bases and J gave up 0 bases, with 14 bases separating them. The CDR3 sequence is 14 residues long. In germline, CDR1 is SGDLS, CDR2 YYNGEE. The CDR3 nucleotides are TGTGCCAGCGCCACGGGTCCTAGCTCCTACGAGCAGTACTTC. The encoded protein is CASATGPSSYEQYF.

CDR3 DNA sequence: TGTGCCAGCAGTTCCCGACAGGGCTTAAGTAAGTTCTTC. Its protein product is CASSSRQGLSKFF. The genes are TRBV12-3 or TRBV12-4 and TRBJ2-1, with 7 bases identical to TRBD1. The CDR3 totals 13 residues. V was pared by 4 bases and J by 14 bases, with 11 bases of the junction left unmatched.

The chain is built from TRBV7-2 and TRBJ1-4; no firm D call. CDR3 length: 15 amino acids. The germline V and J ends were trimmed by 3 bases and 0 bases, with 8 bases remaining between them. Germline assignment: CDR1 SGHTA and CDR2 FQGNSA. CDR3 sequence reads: CASSFRGTTNEKLFF. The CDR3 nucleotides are TGTGCCAGCAGCTTCAGAGGGACAACTAATGAAAAACTGTTTTTT.

This chain's CDR3 is CASSPRPGREGEQFF. The DNA for the CDR3 is TGTGCCAGCAGCCCCCGGCCAGGTCGGGAAGGTGAGCAGTTCTTC. This sequence joins TRBV9 and TRBJ2-1; a weak D match, TRBD2 (5 bases). The germline gives CDR1 SGDLS, CDR2 YYNGEE. Deletions cut 4 bases from V and 9 bases from J, with 20 bases between. The CDR3 length is 15 residues.

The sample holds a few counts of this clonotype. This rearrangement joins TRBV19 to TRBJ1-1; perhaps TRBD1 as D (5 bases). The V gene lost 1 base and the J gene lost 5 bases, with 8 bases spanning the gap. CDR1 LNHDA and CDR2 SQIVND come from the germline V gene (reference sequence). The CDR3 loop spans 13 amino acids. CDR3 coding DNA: TGTGCCAGTAGTATAGGGACAATGACTGAAGCTTTCTTT. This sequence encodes CASSIGTMTEAFF.

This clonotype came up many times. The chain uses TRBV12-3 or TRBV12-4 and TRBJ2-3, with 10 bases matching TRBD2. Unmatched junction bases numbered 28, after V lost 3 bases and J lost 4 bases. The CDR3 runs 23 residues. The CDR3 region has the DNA TGTGCCAGCAGTTTTAAGTTGGGGTCGTCTGAACCAAGCGGGAGGGCCAAAGCAGATACGCAGTATTTT. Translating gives CASSFKLGSSEPSGRAKADTQYF.

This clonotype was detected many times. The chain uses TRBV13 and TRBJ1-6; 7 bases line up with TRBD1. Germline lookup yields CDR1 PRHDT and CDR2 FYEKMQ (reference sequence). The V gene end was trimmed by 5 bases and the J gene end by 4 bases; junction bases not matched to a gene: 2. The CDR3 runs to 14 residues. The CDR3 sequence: CASSPGQYNSPLHF. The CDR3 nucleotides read TGTGCCAGCAGCCCGGGACAGTATAATTCACCCCTCCACTTT.

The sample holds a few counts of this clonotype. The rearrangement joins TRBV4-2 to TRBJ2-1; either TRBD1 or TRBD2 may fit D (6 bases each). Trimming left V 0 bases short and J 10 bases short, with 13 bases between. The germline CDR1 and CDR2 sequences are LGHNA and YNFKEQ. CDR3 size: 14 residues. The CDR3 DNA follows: TGTGCCAGCAGCCAAGATTTCCTAGGGGGGGAGCAGTTCTTC. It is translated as CASSQDFLGGEQFF.

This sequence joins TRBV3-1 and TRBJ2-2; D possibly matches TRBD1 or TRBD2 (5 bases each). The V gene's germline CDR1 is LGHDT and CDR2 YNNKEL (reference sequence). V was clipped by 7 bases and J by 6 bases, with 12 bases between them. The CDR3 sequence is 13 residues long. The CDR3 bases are TGTGCCAGCACCCCGGTGGGGGCCGGGGAGCTGTTTTTT. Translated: CASTPVGAGELFF.

In DNA form, the CDR3 reads TGTGCCTGGGCCAGGGGTGTCAATCAGCCCCAGCATTTT. Translating it yields CAWARGVNQPQHF. The chain recombines TRBV30 with TRBJ1-5, with a possible D match to TRBD1 (6 bases). The V gene lost 5 bases and the J gene lost 3 bases, with 11 bases spanning the gap. The CDR3 sequence is 13 residues long. In germline, CDR1 is GTSNPN, CDR2 SVGIG (reference sequence).

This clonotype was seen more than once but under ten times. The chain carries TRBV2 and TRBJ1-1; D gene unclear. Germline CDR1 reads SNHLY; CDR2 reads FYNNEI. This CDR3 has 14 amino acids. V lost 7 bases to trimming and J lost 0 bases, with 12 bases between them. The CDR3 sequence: CASTQEFMNTEAFF. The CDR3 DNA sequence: TGTGCCAGCACCCAAGAGTTCATGAACACTGAAGCTTTCTTT.

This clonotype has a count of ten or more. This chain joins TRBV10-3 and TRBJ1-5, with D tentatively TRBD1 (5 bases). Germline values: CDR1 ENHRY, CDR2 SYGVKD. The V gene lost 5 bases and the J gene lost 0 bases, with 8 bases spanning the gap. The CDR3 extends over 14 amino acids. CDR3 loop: CAISNQGSNQPQHF. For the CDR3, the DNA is TGTGCCATCAGTAATCAGGGTAGCAATCAGCCCCAGCATTTT.

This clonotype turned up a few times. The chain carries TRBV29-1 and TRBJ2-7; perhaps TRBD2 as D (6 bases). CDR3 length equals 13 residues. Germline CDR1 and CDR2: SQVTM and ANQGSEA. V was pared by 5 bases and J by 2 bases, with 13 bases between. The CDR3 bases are TGCAGCGTTCGTAGCGGAGGGACCTACGAGCAGTACTTC. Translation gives CSVRSGGTYEQYF.

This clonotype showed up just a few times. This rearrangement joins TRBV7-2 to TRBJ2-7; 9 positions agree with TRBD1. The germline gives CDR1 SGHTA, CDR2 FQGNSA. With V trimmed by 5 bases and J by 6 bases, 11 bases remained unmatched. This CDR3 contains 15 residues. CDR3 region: CASSAWTGERREQYF. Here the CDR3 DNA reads TGTGCCAGCAGCGCGTGGACAGGGGAAAGACGCGAGCAGTACTTC.

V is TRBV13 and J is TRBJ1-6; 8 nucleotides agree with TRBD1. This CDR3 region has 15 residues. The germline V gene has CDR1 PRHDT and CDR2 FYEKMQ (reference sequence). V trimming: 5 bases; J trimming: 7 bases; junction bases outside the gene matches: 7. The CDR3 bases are TGTGCCAGCAGCCTCCGGACAGGGCCAAATTCACCCCTCCACTTT. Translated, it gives CASSLRTGPNSPLHF.

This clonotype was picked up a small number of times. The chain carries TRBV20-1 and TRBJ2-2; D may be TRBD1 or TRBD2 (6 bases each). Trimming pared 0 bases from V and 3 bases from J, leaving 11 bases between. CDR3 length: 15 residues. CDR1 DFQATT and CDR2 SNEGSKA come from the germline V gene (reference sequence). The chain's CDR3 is CSARDPGEDTGELFF. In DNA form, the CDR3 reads TGCAGTGCTAGAGATCCAGGGGAGGACACCGGGGAGCTGTTTTTT.

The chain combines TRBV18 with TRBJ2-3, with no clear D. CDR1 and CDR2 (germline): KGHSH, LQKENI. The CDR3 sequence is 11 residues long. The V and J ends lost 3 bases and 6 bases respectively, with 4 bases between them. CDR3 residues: CASSPVDTQYF. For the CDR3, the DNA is TGTGCCAGCTCACCCGTGGATACGCAGTATTTT.